Listed below are T cell receptor beta chains from one sample, sequenced in a study of blood T cell repertoires in COVID-19. Here immunoSEQ multiplex PCR was the method, and the copy in TCRdb shows in-frame clones only, minus some. The sample has around 310,000 clones, 90% seen once. The specimen was peripheral blood. The receptor source for this set is a young woman with COVID-19, enrolled during active disease. Both conserved end residues are part of each CDR3. Each record gives: D gene, J gene, V gene, clone size, CDR3 DNA, CDR3 protein. A D gene is named only where the DNA matches it firmly. Rows may omit the clone size; those that give it use once, few, many or a size class.

TRBD2,TRBJ2-7,TRBV5-1,few,TGCGCCAGCAGCTTGACTAGCGGGTACGAGCAGTACTTC,CASSLTSGYEQYF
TRBD1,TRBJ2-4,TRBV18,NA,TGTGCCAGCTCACGGGAATCGGGACAGGTGATCAGCATTCAGTACTTC,CASSRESGQVISIQYF
NA,TRBJ2-7,TRBV18,NA,TGTGCCAGCTCACCCCGACAGGACTACGAGCAGTACTTC,CASSPRQDYEQYF
TRBD2,TRBJ2-2,TRBV5-4,NA,TGTGCCAGCAGCTTCCCGTCACTAGCGGGATACACCGGGGAGCTGTTTTTT,CASSFPSLAGYTGELFF
NA,TRBJ1-1,TRBV3-1/TRBV3-2,NA,TGTGCCAGCAGCCAAGGAGGGTGGAGCACTGAAGCTTTCTTT,CASSQGGWSTEAFF
NA,TRBJ2-3,TRBV7-3,NA,TGTGCCAGCAGCTTCGGTATAAAAACCACAGATACGCAGTATTTT,CASSFGIKTTDTQYF
NA,TRBJ1-2,TRBV29-1,once,TGCAGCGTTGAAGACGTACAGGCTAACTATGGCTACACCTTC,CSVEDVQANYGYTF
NA,TRBJ2-1,TRBV4-1,NA,TGCGCCAGCAGCCAAGCAGATCCCAGGGCTTTGGATGAGCAGTTCTTC,CASSQADPRALDEQFF
TRBD1,TRBJ1-6,TRBV4-1,NA,TGCGCCAGCAGCCAAGGTCCCAGTGACAGGGGGAACTCACCCCTCCACTTT,CASSQGPSDRGNSPLHF
NA,TRBJ2-5,TRBV4-3,NA,TGCGCCAGCAGCCAAGATCCCCCACAGGAAGAGACCCAGTACTTC,CASSQDPPQEETQYF
TRBD1,TRBJ2-2,TRBV5-1,NA,TGCGCCAGCAGCCCCGGACAGGGGGCGAGGTATGGGGAGCTGTTTTTT,CASSPGQGARYGELFF
NA,TRBJ2-1,TRBV29-1,NA,TGCAGCGTTGACAGCGACAATGAGCAGTTCTTC,CSVDSDNEQFF
TRBD2,TRBJ2-5,TRBV28,once,TGTGCCAGCAGTTGGTCTGTGCGGGAGGGGGAGACCCAGTACTTC,CASSWSVREGETQYF
NA,TRBJ2-3,TRBV2,NA,TGTGCCAGCTCCCTGGGCAGAACAGATACGCAGTATTTT,CASSLGRTDTQYF
NA,TRBJ1-6,TRBV27,NA,TGTGCCAGCAGTTTAAGTGCCGGCTCCTATAATTCACCCCTCCACTTT,CASSLSAGSYNSPLHF
NA,TRBJ1-6,TRBV28,NA,TGTGCCAGCAGTTTAACGGGGATAGAGTCACCCCTCCACTTT,CASSLTGIESPLHF
NA,TRBJ2-7,TRBV3-1/TRBV3-2,NA,TGTGCCAGCAGCCAATCTCTAGCGCCCTACGAGCAGTACTTC,CASSQSLAPYEQYF
TRBD2,TRBJ2-1,TRBV5-6,NA,TGTGCCAGCAGCATCCTAGCGGCCGGGGGTGAGCAGTTCTTC,CASSILAAGGEQFF
NA,TRBJ1-2,TRBV9,NA,TGTGCCAGCAGCTCCAACGGTGGCTACACCTTC,CASSSNGGYTF
NA,TRBJ1-2,TRBV6-2/TRBV6-3,NA,TGTGCCAGCAGTTACTCGATAGTCCGAGACAGAGAGTTC,CASSYSIVRDREF
NA,TRBJ2-3,TRBV7-2,NA,TGTGCCAGCAGCTTAGATTACACAGATACGCAGTATTTT,CASSLDYTDTQYF
TRBD2,TRBJ2-7,TRBV10-3,NA,TGTGCCATCAGTGACGCTAGCGGGGATCCGCCGGGGCAGTACTTC,CAISDASGDPPGQYF
NA,TRBJ1-1,TRBV5-6,NA,TGTGCCAGCAGCTCGCTCGACAGGATGAACACTGAAGCTTTCTTT,CASSSLDRMNTEAFF
TRBD2,TRBJ2-2,TRBV11-2,NA,TGTGCCAGCAGCTTATTCAAGTCTCTAGCGGGAGGGGGCACCGGGGAGCTGTTTTTT,CASSLFKSLAGGGTGELFF
NA,TRBJ2-7,TRBV28,NA,TGTGCCAGCGTTGGAGGGGCCCTTTTTCTAAGGCAGTACTTC,CASVGGALFLRQYF
TRBD1,TRBJ2-7,TRBV6-5,NA,TGTGCCAGCAGTTACCGCGACACCGGGACAGGAGACGAGCAGTACTTC,CASSYRDTGTGDEQYF
NA,TRBJ2-2,TRBV21-1,NA,TGTGCCAGCAGCATTCAGGGTATGTGGGCCGGGGAGCTGTTTTTT,CASSIQGMWAGELFF
TRBD2,TRBJ2-3,TRBV2,NA,TGTGCCAGCACCCGGACTAGCGGGAGAGGAGATACGCAGTATTTT,CASTRTSGRGDTQYF
NA,TRBJ1-2,TRBV24-1,NA,TGTGCCACCAGTGGGACAGAAATTAACTATGGCTACACCTTC,CATSGTEINYGYTF
TRBD2,TRBJ2-3,TRBV10-3,NA,TGTGCCATCAGCCCAATAGCGGGAGCTAGCACAGATACGCAGTATTTT,CAISPIAGASTDTQYF
TRBD2,TRBJ2-3,TRBV30,NA,TGTGCCTGGAGCCGGGCAGCGGGAGGCACAGATACGCAGTATTTT,CAWSRAAGGTDTQYF
NA,TRBJ1-5,TRBV24-1,few,TGTGCCACCAGCGACGGGGCAGGGGCACGCAATCAGCCCCAGCATTTT,CATSDGAGARNQPQHF
NA,TRBJ2-7,TRBV27,NA,TGTGCCAGCAGTCCCGCGCCGAGCTCCTACGAGCAGTACTTC,CASSPAPSSYEQYF
NA,TRBJ1-1,TRBV2,NA,TGTGCCAGCAGCTTCCAGGGGATGGAGAACACTGAAGCTTTCTTT,CASSFQGMENTEAFF
NA,TRBJ2-7,TRBV3-1/TRBV3-2,once,TGTGCCAGCAATGCCTCGGGACAAGAGGACGAGCAGTACTTC,CASNASGQEDEQYF
TRBD1,TRBJ2-4,TRBV5-4,NA,TGTGCCAGCACCCACCGGGACAGTGGGGGCATTCAGTACTTC,CASTHRDSGGIQYF
NA,TRBJ1-2,TRBV15,NA,TGTGCCACCAGCAGAGATCAGGGAAACTATGGCTACACCTTC,CATSRDQGNYGYTF
NA,TRBJ2-3,TRBV29-1,NA,TGCAGCGTTCTAGCCCTCGTGGTGTATTTT,CSVLALVVYF
TRBD2,TRBJ2-2,TRBV10-3,NA,TGTGCCACCGGGGGGGAGCGCCCGAACACCGGGGAGCTGTTTTTT,CATGGERPNTGELFF
NA,TRBJ1-6,TRBV25-1,NA,TGTGCCAGCAGTGAATCTCAGGCGAACTATAATTCACCCCTCCACTTT,CASSESQANYNSPLHF
NA,TRBJ2-5,TRBV6-4,NA,TGTGCCAGCAGTGCCCCCCCTGAAGGACTCTCTCCCTCTCTCTGTTACCAGTACTTC,CASSAPPEGLSPSLCYQYF
NA,TRBJ2-7,TRBV2,NA,TGTGCCAGCAGCTATCTAAACGAGCAGTACTTC,CASSYLNEQYF
NA,TRBJ1-1,TRBV7-9,NA,TGTGCCAGCAGCCCCGGGGGGAACACTGAAGCTTTCTTT,CASSPGGNTEAFF
NA,TRBJ2-7,TRBV19,NA,TGTGCCAGTAGTATGGCGGACTCCCCCTACGAGCAGTACTTC,CASSMADSPYEQYF
NA,TRBJ2-7,TRBV7-6,NA,TGTGCCAGCAGCTTAGTTCAGGCTCCAAACTACGAGCAGTACTTC,CASSLVQAPNYEQYF
TRBD1,TRBJ1-2,TRBV27,NA,TGTGCCAGCAGTTTGCGGACAGGGTATGGCTACACCTTC,CASSLRTGYGYTF
TRBD1,TRBJ1-1,TRBV7-2,NA,TGTGCCAGCAGCCGCGGACAGGGTTACACTGAAGCTTTCTTT,CASSRGQGYTEAFF
NA,TRBJ2-5,TRBV6-6,NA,TGTGCCAGCAGACAGGTCCCAGAGACCCAGTACTTC,CASRQVPETQYF
NA,TRBJ1-3,TRBV20-1,NA,TGCAGTGCTAGTGAAATACAGGGTTATGGAAACACCATATATTTT,CSASEIQGYGNTIYF
NA,TRBJ2-7,TRBV7-2,NA,TGTGCCAGCAGCATTCAGGGCGGCGCCTACGAGCAGTACTTC,CASSIQGGAYEQYF
TRBD1,TRBJ2-5,TRBV11-2,NA,TGTGCCAGCAGCTTACCGCCGGGACAGGGACAAGAGACCCAGTACTTC,CASSLPPGQGQETQYF
NA,TRBJ2-1,TRBV4-1,NA,TGCGCCAGCAGCCAAAGGGCAGGGATATTGAATGAGCAGTTCTTC,CASSQRAGILNEQFF
TRBD1,TRBJ1-1,TRBV28,NA,TGTGCCAGCAGGAGGGACAGCCCGGGGAACACTGAAGCTTTCTTT,CASRRDSPGNTEAFF
NA,TRBJ1-2,TRBV2,NA,TGTGCCAGTACTACCCAGGGTTCCTACTATGGCTACACCTTC,CASTTQGSYYGYTF
NA,TRBJ2-5,TRBV27,NA,TGTGCCAGCAGTCGGGTTTACCAAGAGACCCAGTACTTC,CASSRVYQETQYF
NA,TRBJ1-1,TRBV6-2/TRBV6-3,NA,TGTGCCAGCAGTTGGGGGGAGATGAACACTGAAGCTTTCTTT,CASSWGEMNTEAFF
NA,TRBJ2-7,TRBV6-5,NA,TGTGCCAGCAGTCAGCGGCAGAAACTTACCTACGAGCAGTACTTC,CASSQRQKLTYEQYF